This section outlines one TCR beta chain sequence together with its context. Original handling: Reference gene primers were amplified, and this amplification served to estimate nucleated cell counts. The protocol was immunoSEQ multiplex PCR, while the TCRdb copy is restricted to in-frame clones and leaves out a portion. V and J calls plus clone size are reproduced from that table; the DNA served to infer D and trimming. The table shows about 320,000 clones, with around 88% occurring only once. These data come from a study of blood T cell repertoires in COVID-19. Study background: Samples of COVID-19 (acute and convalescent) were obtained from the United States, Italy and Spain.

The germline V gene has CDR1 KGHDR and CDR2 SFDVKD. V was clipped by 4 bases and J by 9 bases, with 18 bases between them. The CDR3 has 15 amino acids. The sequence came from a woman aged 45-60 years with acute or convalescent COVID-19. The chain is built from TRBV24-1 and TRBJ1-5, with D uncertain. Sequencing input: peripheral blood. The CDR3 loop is CATSDSMGGLGPQHF. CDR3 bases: TGTGCCACCAGTGACTCCATGGGAGGTCTCGGGCCCCAGCATTTT.